Below, 6 T cell receptor beta chains from the same sample are listed, as sequenced in a study of CD8+ T cells in alopecia areata (dated by TCRdb to the late 2010s). CD4+ cells from 5 or 6 biomarker-study patients were further sorted into CD25+CD127- cells. The library was built by means of the immunoSEQ multiplex PCR assay. To provide template for TCR sequencing, every sample had RNA extracted and reverse transcribed into cDNA. The immuneACCESS repertoire file appears here via TCRdb, limited to in-frame rearrangements. These files lack a portion of the clones; in checked studies, under half of the deficit traces to unresolved V genes, and the cause of the others is not known. The sample has about 14,000 clones on record, 50% to 60% of them singletons. The ten largest clones take up 3.5% to 4% of the sample. The source material was CD4+ Tregs sorted from blood. The receptors derive from a human donor with alopecia areata.

This chain joins TRBV2 and TRBJ1-5; a possible D gene is TRBD1 (6 bases). Per the germline V gene, CDR1 is SNHLY and CDR2 is FYNNEI. With 5 bases removed from V and 4 bases from J, the gap between germline ends came to 18 bases. The CDR3 covers 16 residues. In DNA form, the CDR3 reads TGTGCCAGCAGTAAGGAGTTGGGGGGCGTAAATCAGCCCCAGCATTTT. Its translation is CASSKELGGVNQPQHF.

The DNA of the CDR3 is TGTGCCAGCAGACCCCCCGGCACAGATACGCAGTATTTT. Translation gives CASRPPGTDTQYF. The chain has TRBV7-3 and TRBJ2-3; the D is unclear. The V and J ends lost 6 bases and 1 base respectively, with 8 bases between them. The length of the CDR3 is 13 residues. The V gene's germline CDR1 is SGHTA and CDR2 FQGTGA.

The chain uses TRBV19 and TRBJ2-2; 7 bases line up with TRBD2. The J segment lost 5 bases and the V segment lost 1 base, leaving 4 bases of the junction unmatched. The CDR3 extends over 15 amino acids. Germline V lookup: CDR1 LNHDA, CDR2 SQIVND (reference sequence). The CDR3 protein is CASSIAGGRTGELFF. As DNA, the CDR3 is TGTGCCAGTAGTATAGCGGGAGGCCGAACCGGGGAGCTGTTTTTT.

This sequence joins TRBV6-1 and TRBJ1-1, with a weak D call TRBD1 (5 bases). Trimming shortened V by 5 bases and J by 1 base, and 11 bases separated the two germline ends. The CDR3 is made up of 14 amino acids. The germline gives CDR1 MNHNS, CDR2 SASEGT. CDR3 coding DNA: TGTGCCAGCAGTCCGATGGGGACGAACACTGAAGCTTTCTTT. This codes for CASSPMGTNTEAFF.

The chain is built from TRBV28 and TRBJ2-1; D may be TRBD2 (5 bases). The V gene lost 1 base and the J gene lost 4 bases, with 8 bases spanning the gap. The CDR3 consists of 14 residues. Germline CDR1 reads MDHEN; CDR2 reads SYDVKM. The CDR3 nucleotides are TGTGCCAGCAGTTTATCCCTAGCATACAATGAGCAGTTCTTC. Encoded protein: CASSLSLAYNEQFF.

In nucleotides, the CDR3 is TGTGCCATCAGTGAGTCGAGTGGCAGGATGGTCCTCACCTTC. Translating gives CAISESSGRMVLTF. The chain joins TRBV10-3 to TRBJ1-2, with D uncertain. CDR3 length: 14 amino acids. Trimming removed 0 bases at V and 13 bases at J, with 18 bases between. Germline V gives CDR1 ENHRY, CDR2 SYGVKD.